The 2 T cell receptor beta chains presented below share a single source sample, sequenced in a study of T cell clonality in common variable immunodeficiency. The assay was immunoSEQ multiplex PCR, and TCRdb's table has in-frame clones only and misses some. The sample has around 30,000 clones, none seen only once. Sequencing was performed on peripheral blood mononuclear cells. The receptor source for this set is a person aged 18 to 70 in good health.

This clone was detected many times. The CDR3 protein is CASSQGDTRGYTF. CDR3 bases read: TGCGCCAGCAGCCAAGGGGACACTCGTGGC. This sequence joins TRBV4-1 and TRBJ1-2; D is perhaps TRBD1 (6 bases). The read finishes 3 residues shy of the CDR3 end, and the germline J gene is used to complete it. V was clipped by 1 base and J by 7 bases, with 10 bases between them. The CDR3 runs 13 residues. Germline V CDR1 and CDR2: MGHRA, YSYEKL.

This clone was seen many times. Read coverage stops 3 residues before the CDR3 terminus; the germline J gene supplies the remainder. J is TRBJ1-5 and V is TRBV6-4; 9 nucleotides agree with TRBD1. J was trimmed by 4 bases and V by 7 bases; bases with no gene match: 8. CDR3 size: 15 residues. Germline assignment: CDR1 MRHNA and CDR2 SNTAGT. Here the CDR3 reads CASNQRDRANQPQHF. The sequenced part of the CDR3 DNA is TGTGCCAGCAATCAGAGGGACAGGGCAAATCAGCCC.